These 30 T cell receptor beta chains originate from one sample sequenced in a study of T cell repertoires in cytomegalovirus infection. TCRdb reanalysed the reads using MiXCR and keeps one entry per CDR3 protein. The sample shows about 740,000 distinct CDR3 sequences, approximately 40% of them seen only once. The material sequenced was PBMCs. All receptors come from a human donor in good health (CMV status not recorded). Some clones in this sample may be carry-over from other donors' samples.

The V gene is TRBV20-1, the J gene TRBJ1-2; 9 nucleotides line up with TRBD1. The CDR3 runs 13 residues. Trimming cost V 3 bases and J 6 bases; bases outside gene matches: 5. Germline V gives CDR1 DFQATT, CDR2 SNEGSKA (reference sequence). The CDR3: CSASRDRAHGYTF. The DNA for the CDR3 is TGCAGTGCTAGCCGGGACAGGGCCCATGGCTACACCTTC.

This chain uses TRBV6-5 with TRBJ2-7; a possible D gene is TRBD2 (6 bases). The CDR3 has 13 residues. The V end lost 6 bases, the J end lost 3 bases, and 12 bases lay between the germline ends. CDR1 and CDR2 from the germline V gene are MNHEY and SVGAGI. This CDR3 reads CASRGWEDYEQYF. CDR3 DNA: TGTGCCAGCAGAGGTTGGGAGGACTACGAGCAGTACTTC.

This clonotype was counted between two and nine times. V gene TRBV14 combines with J gene TRBJ2-1; tentative D call: TRBD2 (6 bases). The V and J ends lost 4 bases and 8 bases respectively, with 21 bases between them. CDR1 is SGHDN and CDR2 is FVKESK in the germline V gene. This CDR3 spans 16 amino acids. CDR3 coding DNA: TGTGCCAGCAGCCCTGGATGGGTAAGGGAGGCGGATGAGCAGTTCTTC. Protein: CASSPGWVREADEQFF.

A note on this clonotype: One end of the junction is discordant with germline, which a read error may explain. The chain recombines TRBV19 with TRBJ1-2; D call uncertain. Germline lookup yields CDR1 LNHDA and CDR2 SQIVND (reference sequence). CDR3 length: 13 residues. CDR3 in amino acids: CASTPLQNYGYNF. The CDR3 coding sequence is TGTGCCAGTACCCCTCTACAGAACTATGGCTACAACTTC.

This sequence joins TRBV29-1 and TRBJ1-2; possible D gene TRBD1, 5 bases. The CDR3 spans 13 residues. Germline assignment: CDR1 SQVTM and CDR2 ANQGSEA. The CDR3 DNA follows: TGCGCTTACAGGAGGGAGGCTAACTATGGCTACACCTTC. It specifies CAYRREANYGYTF. Combining the CDR3 with reference TRBV29-1 and TRBJ1-2 gives the whole variable domain SAVISQKPSRDICQRGTSLTIQCQVDSQVTMMFWYRQQPGQSLTLIATANQGSEATYESGFVIDKFPISRPNLTFSTLTVSNMSPEDSSIYLCAYRREANYGYTFGSGTRLTVV.

Points on this clonotype: Since no conserved phenylalanine or tryptophan closes the CDR3, a read error is the likely cause. CDR3 protein: CASTVRMNTEAFL. In nucleotides, the CDR3 is TGTGCCAGTACCGTCCGCATGAACACTGAAGCTTTCTTG. The chain couples TRBV19 to TRBJ1-1; D ambiguous. The CDR3 is 13 residues long. The V gene lost 7 bases and the J gene lost 0 bases, with 9 bases spanning the gap. Germline V gene data show CDR1 as LNHDA and CDR2 as SQIVND (reference sequence).

The chain is built from TRBV5-1 and TRBJ1-6; the D gene is possibly TRBD1 (5 bases). The CDR3 covers 14 residues. The V gene lost 4 bases and the J gene lost 14 bases, with 19 bases spanning the gap. Germline CDR1 is SGHRS and CDR2 is YFSETQ. The CDR3 loop is CASSPREGQMSLHF. Here the CDR3 DNA reads TGCGCCAGCAGCCCCCGGGAGGGGCAGATGTCCCTCCACTTT.

V and J are TRBV28 and TRBJ1-5; a weak D match, TRBD1 (5 bases). Trimming cost V 6 bases and J 0 bases, with 18 bases left between them. The V gene's germline CDR1 is MDHEN and CDR2 SYDVKM. CDR3 length: 17 residues. As DNA, the CDR3 is TGTGCCAGCAGCCGCCTTGACAGTAAATATAGCAATCAGCCCCAGCATTTT. Translation gives CASSRLDSKYSNQPQHF.

In this sample, this clonotype turned up a few times. The chain is built from TRBV28 and TRBJ1-5, with unresolved D. The V gene lost 4 bases and the J gene lost 0 bases, with 16 bases spanning the gap. CDR1 and CDR2 from the germline V gene are MDHEN and SYDVKM. CDR3 size: 17 residues. For the CDR3, the DNA is TGTGCCAGCAGTTCTTTAGTAGGACTCAATAGCAATCAGCCCCAGCATTTT. This gives the protein CASSSLVGLNSNQPQHF.

This clonotype occurred a few times. The V call is TRBV27, the J call TRBJ1-1; TRBD1 aligns across 10 bases. The V gene's germline CDR1 is MNHEY and CDR2 SMNVEV (reference sequence). The CDR3 runs 14 residues. The V and J ends lost 5 bases and 5 bases, in that order; junction bases with no gene match: 5. The DNA of the CDR3 is TGTGCCAGCAGTGAACGGACAGGGGGGACTGAAGCTTTCTTT. Translation: CASSERTGGTEAFF.

The chain links TRBV27 to TRBJ2-5; no firm D call. The CDR3 contains 16 residues. Trimming took off 0 bases at V and 2 bases at J, with 13 bases between the two ends. Germline V gene lookup returns CDR1 MNHEY and CDR2 SMNVEV (reference sequence). CDR3: CASSLSPRRQQETQYF. The CDR3 region has the DNA TGTGCCAGCAGTTTATCCCCCCGCAGACAACAAGAGACCCAGTACTTC.

This clonotype was counted between two and nine times. This chain joins TRBV11-2 and TRBJ1-1, with TRBD1 identical over 8 bases. Germline V gene sequence: CDR1 SGHAT, CDR2 FQNNGV. The CDR3 is 17 residues long. The ends lost 5 bases at V and 4 bases at J; junction bases unmatched: 15. In DNA, the CDR3 is TGTGCCAGCAGCCCCCAACGACCGGGGACAGGTGGCACTGAAGCTTTCTTT. Translated: CASSPQRPGTGGTEAFF.

This rearrangement joins TRBV28 to TRBJ2-5, with 9 positions matching TRBD2. This CDR3 contains 14 residues. The V gene's germline CDR1 is MDHEN and CDR2 SYDVKM. V was pared by 5 bases and J by 4 bases, with 5 bases of the junction left unmatched. The CDR3 loop reads CASSKAGGRETQYF. The CDR3 DNA follows: TGTGCCAGCAGTAAAGCGGGAGGACGAGAGACCCAGTACTTC.

This clonotype was observed a few times. J is TRBJ2-7 and V is TRBV11-2; 8 bases agree with TRBD2. CDR1 and CDR2 (germline): SGHAT, FQNNGV. The V and J ends lost 7 bases and 4 bases, in that order; junction bases with no gene match: 12. The CDR3 consists of 15 residues. The CDR3 spells CASTPFAGGGYEQYF. In nucleotides, the CDR3 is TGTGCCAGCACCCCATTCGCGGGAGGAGGGTACGAGCAGTACTTC.

There are a few counts of this clonotype. The rearrangement links TRBV14 to TRBJ2-1, with D tentatively TRBD1 (6 bases). Germline values: CDR1 SGHDN, CDR2 FVKESK. The germline V and J ends were trimmed by 4 bases and 4 bases, with 17 bases remaining between them. This CDR3 is built from 16 residues. The CDR3 region is CASSRLTGGRYNEQFF. The CDR3 DNA reads as TGTGCCAGCAGCCGCCTGACAGGTGGCCGGTACAATGAGCAGTTCTTC.

This rearrangement joins TRBV28 to TRBJ1-2; D not certain. The ends were cut back, 11 bases at V and 8 bases at J, with 18 bases in the middle. The CDR3 totals 12 residues. Germline V gene sequence: CDR1 MDHEN, CDR2 SYDVKM. The CDR3 sequence: CAALGEYKGYTF. The CDR3 DNA sequence: TGTGCCGCCCTGGGCGAATACAAAGGCTACACCTTC.

CDR3 DNA sequence: TGCGCCAGCAGCCCTCCGGGACAGGGGTGGGAGCCCCAGCATTTT. Translating it yields CASSPPGQGWEPQHF. V and J are TRBV4-1 and TRBJ1-5; 10 bases align to TRBD1. The germline V gene encodes CDR1 MGHRA and CDR2 YSYEKL. The CDR3 has 15 residues. V dropped 4 bases and J dropped 8; count of bases not matched to a gene: 8.

This clonotype was found a few times. V gene TRBV12-3 or TRBV12-4 combines with J gene TRBJ1-1; D is unresolved. The ends were cut back, 3 bases at V and 3 bases at J, with 14 bases in the middle. This CDR3 region has 15 residues. CDR3 in DNA: TGTGCCAGCAGTTTCGGTCTGGAGTCCCACACTGAAGCTTTCTTT. Encoded protein: CASSFGLESHTEAFF.

For this clonotype: One end of the junction varies from germline; a read error may be responsible. The V gene is TRBV6-2 or TRBV6-3, the J gene TRBJ2-1; 10 positions agree with TRBD1. This CDR3 is built from 12 residues. Germline CDR1 and CDR2: MNHEY and SVGEGT. This CDR3 reads CSSGDRGNEQFF. Written as DNA, the CDR3 is TGTTCCAGCGGGGACAGGGGCAATGAGCAGTTCTTC.

The sample holds a few counts of this clonotype. The rearrangement joins TRBV11-2 to TRBJ1-3; perhaps TRBD1 as D (5 bases). The CDR3 totals 15 residues. From germline, CDR1 is SGHAT and CDR2 FQNNGV. Between the trimmed V and J ends, which lost 5 bases and 2 bases, there was a span of 13 bases. Here the CDR3 DNA reads TGTGCCAGCAGCCTTAAAGACAGAGCTGGAAACACCATATATTTT. Translated: CASSLKDRAGNTIYF.

This sequence joins TRBV6-1 and TRBJ2-7; 10 bases are a match to TRBD1. The CDR3 contains 14 residues. J lost 6 bases, V lost 5 bases, and 7 bases had no gene match. Germline V gives CDR1 MNHNS, CDR2 SASEGT. The CDR3 DNA follows: TGTGCCAGCAGTTTGGGACAGGGGCTCGTCGAGCAGTACTTC. It codes for CASSLGQGLVEQYF.

The CDR3 loop reads CASSPGAGQGPYEQYF. For the CDR3, the DNA is TGTGCCAGCAGTCCAGGTGCGGGACAGGGACCCTACGAGCAGTACTTC. The chain joins TRBV28 to TRBJ2-7; the match to TRBD1 covers 9 bases. Germline V CDR1 and CDR2: MDHEN, SYDVKM. Losses at the gene ends were 5 bases for V and 2 bases for J; bases not matched to a gene: 10. The CDR3 is 16 amino acids.

The rearrangement joins TRBV19 to TRBJ1-5; D is uncertain. Trimming pared 4 bases from V and 6 bases from J, leaving 19 bases between. Germline CDR1 LNHDA, CDR2 SQIVND (reference sequence). CDR3 length: 16 residues. In DNA, the CDR3 is TGTGCCAGTAGTACTAGGGAGGGTCCTATGGTTCAGCCCCAGCATTTT. It is translated as CASSTREGPMVQPQHF. The whole variable domain, filled in from reference TRBV19 and TRBJ1-5, reads DGGITQSPKYLFRKEGQNVTLSCEQNLNHDAMYWYRQDPGQGLRLIYYSQIVNDFQKGDIAEGYSVSREKKESFPLTVTSAQKNPTAFYLCASSTREGPMVQPQHFGDGTRLSIL.

This clonotype occurred many times. The genes are TRBV7-3 and TRBJ2-2, with 9 positions matching TRBD1. The V and J ends lost 6 bases and 0 bases, in that order; junction bases with no gene match: 8. The germline V gene encodes CDR1 SGHTA and CDR2 FQGTGA. The CDR3 contains 17 residues. The CDR3 region has the DNA TGTGCCAGCAGGGCCGGGACAGGGCTTTCGAACACCGGGGAGCTGTTTTTT. It is translated as CASRAGTGLSNTGELFF.

This chain joins TRBV5-5 and TRBJ1-1; tentative D call: TRBD1 (6 bases). CDR3 length: 17 residues. Trimming removed 0 bases at V and 1 base at J, with 16 bases between. Germline V gene lookup returns CDR1 SGHKS and CDR2 YYEKEE (reference sequence). Here the CDR3 reads CASSLAMGAVRNTEAFF. CDR3 in DNA: TGTGCCAGCAGCTTGGCCATGGGGGCGGTTCGGAACACTGAAGCTTTCTTT.

V is TRBV13 and J is TRBJ2-5, with 8 nucleotides matching TRBD2. The CDR3 is 15 residues long. The ends lost 1 base at V and 4 bases at J; junction bases unmatched: 5. Germline V CDR1 and CDR2: PRHDT, FYEKMQ (reference sequence). CDR3: CASSLVSGSAETQYF. For the CDR3, the DNA is TGTGCCAGCAGCTTAGTGAGCGGGAGTGCAGAGACCCAGTACTTC.

This chain uses TRBV20-1 with TRBJ2-2; TRBD1 or TRBD2 may be the D gene (6 bases each). CDR3 length equals 15 residues. The ends were cut back, 6 bases at V and 3 bases at J, with 17 bases in the middle. Germline loops: CDR1 DFQATT, CDR2 SNEGSKA (reference sequence). The CDR3 here is CSAPLGGPDTGELFF. CDR3 coding DNA: TGCAGTGCCCCACTAGGGGGGCCCGACACCGGGGAGCTGTTTTTT.

This chain connects TRBV11-2 to TRBJ1-1; D call uncertain. The CDR3 contains 15 residues. CDR1 SGHAT and CDR2 FQNNGV come from the germline V gene. The V and J ends lost 1 base and 3 bases respectively, with 12 bases between them. This CDR3 reads CASSLGGGFDTEAFF. The CDR3 region has the DNA TGTGCCAGCAGCTTAGGAGGCGGTTTCGACACTGAAGCTTTCTTT.

CDR3 DNA: TGTGCCAGCAGGGACACTAGCGGGGGATACGAGCAGTACTTC. Protein sequence: CASRDTSGGYEQYF. This sequence joins TRBV7-2 and TRBJ2-7; 11 bases agree with TRBD2. Trimming removed 6 bases from V and 4 bases from J; junction bases left unmatched: 5. Germline CDR1 and CDR2: SGHTA and FQGNSA. This CDR3 has 14 amino acids. The whole variable domain, filled in from reference TRBV7-2 and TRBJ2-7, reads GAGVSQSPSNKVTEKGKDVELRCDPISGHTALYWYRQSLGQGLEFLIYFQGNSAPDKSGLPSDRFSAERTGGSVSTLTIQRTQQEDSAVYLCASRDTSGGYEQYFGPGTRLTVT.

The rearrangement links TRBV15 to TRBJ2-1; 11 bases are a match to TRBD1. This CDR3 has 19 amino acids. The V and J ends lost 8 bases and 0 bases, in that order; junction bases with no gene match: 15. Germline lookup yields CDR1 LNHNV and CDR2 YYDKDF (reference sequence). CDR3 amino acids: CATRTGGLVRESSYNEQFF. CDR3 DNA sequence: TGTGCCACCCGGACAGGGGGCCTTGTGCGGGAGTCCTCCTACAATGAGCAGTTCTTC.